This TCR beta chain was sequenced during a study of T cells in Graves' hyperthyroidism and ophthalmopathy. What was amplified from RNA transcripts were TCR beta CDR3 regions. A first-round RT-PCR of the TCR CDR3 used the HTBI primer set. In TCRdb, the multiplex PCR reads were re-called with MiXCR into one record per CDR3 protein. The sample shows roughly 290,000 distinct CDR3 sequences, 13% of them seen only once. In this sample, this clonotype turned up many times. V was shortened by 2 bases and J by 10 bases, with 12 bases between the two germline ends. Germline V gives CDR1 ENHRY, CDR2 SYGVKD. This CDR3 comprises 13 residues.

This TCR was sampled from a woman in her 30s with Graves' hyperthyroidism that later progressed to Graves' ophthalmopathy. This chain connects TRBV10-3 to TRBJ2-1; D uncertain. The specimen was blood. This chain's CDR3 is CAISEAGSWEQFF. DNA of the CDR3: TGTGCCATCAGTGAGGCAGGCTCATGGGAGCAGTTCTTC.